Listed here are 27 T cell receptor beta chains from one sample, sequenced in a study of blood T cell repertoires in COVID-19. The table came from immunoSEQ multiplex PCR; TCRdb's copy has only in-frame clones and leaves some out. The table lists 90,000 to 120,000 clones, roughly nine tenths of them singletons, with roughly 4.9% in the top ten. Input material: peripheral blood. These receptors were obtained from a man aged 40-55 years with active or convalescent COVID-19.

The rearrangement joins TRBV3-1 (or the pseudogene TRBV3-2) to TRBJ2-1; TRBD2 matches 13 bases. The CDR3 is 19 amino acids. Germline-derived CDR1 and CDR2 are LGHDT and YNNKEL (reference sequence). J gave up 1 base and V 1 base, and 7 bases lay outside the gene matches. Here the CDR3 reads CASSQVTSGRFKSYNEQFF. The CDR3, as DNA: TGTGCCAGCAGCCAAGTGACTAGCGGGAGGTTTAAATCCTACAATGAGCAGTTCTTC.

The V gene is TRBV18, the J gene TRBJ1-2; TRBD1 matches 7 bases. In germline, CDR1 is KGHSH, CDR2 LQKENI. The CDR3 is 15 residues long. Losses at the gene ends were 1 base for V and 1 base for J; bases not matched to a gene: 3. The CDR3 DNA follows: TGTGCCAGCTCACCACTTAACAGGGGTAACTATGGCTACACCTTC. Residues: CASSPLNRGNYGYTF.

This sequence joins TRBV3-1 (or the pseudogene TRBV3-2) and TRBJ2-1, with D possibly matching TRBD2 (6 bases). Germline assignment: CDR1 LGHDT and CDR2 YNNKEL (reference sequence). The V gene lost 2 bases and the J gene lost 11 bases, with 16 bases spanning the gap. The CDR3 loop spans 14 amino acids. CDR3 protein: CASSQTPTGEKQFF. The CDR3 DNA follows: TGTGCCAGCAGCCAAACTCCGACGGGAGAGAAGCAGTTCTTC.

The gene calls are TRBV2 and TRBJ1-1; D is perhaps TRBD1 (6 bases). Germline V gives CDR1 SNHLY, CDR2 FYNNEI. CDR3 size: 12 residues. V dropped 5 bases and J dropped 3 bases, with 7 bases sitting between them. CDR3: CASSTGYTEAFF. The CDR3 bases are TGTGCCAGCAGTACAGGGTACACTGAAGCTTTCTTT.

The V call is TRBV28, the J call TRBJ2-7; D is unresolved. The CDR3 is made up of 12 amino acids. Germline CDR1 reads MDHEN; CDR2 reads SYDVKM. The germline V and J ends were trimmed by 5 bases and 2 bases, with 7 bases remaining between them. The CDR3 is CASSRDTYEQYF. The CDR3 DNA reads TGTGCCAGCAGTAGAGATACCTACGAGCAGTACTTC. The full variable domain, rest sourced from reference TRBV28 and TRBJ2-7, is DVKVTQSSRYLVKRTGEKVFLECVQDMDHENMFWYRQDPGLGLRLIYFSYDVKMKEKGDIPEGYSVSREKKERFSLILESASTNQTSMYLCASSRDTYEQYFGPGTRLTVT.

The gene calls are TRBV11-2 and TRBJ2-7; 10 bases are a match to TRBD2. After removal of 3 bases from V and 3 bases from J, the junction contained 5 bases not matched to a gene. Germline V gene sequence: CDR1 SGHAT, CDR2 FQNNGV. The CDR3 extends over 15 amino acids. Written as DNA, the CDR3 is TGTGCCAGCAGCTTGGGACTAGCGAAAGTCTACGAGCAGTACTTC. It yields the protein CASSLGLAKVYEQYF. Full variable domain (remainder filled in from reference TRBV11-2 and TRBJ2-7): EAGVAQSPRYKIIEKRQSVAFWCNPISGHATLYWYQQILGQGPKLLIQFQNNGVVDDSQLPKDRFSAERLKGVDSTLKIQPAKLEDSAVYLCASSLGLAKVYEQYFGPGTRLTVT.

The rearrangement uses TRBV4-3 and TRBJ2-5; D might be TRBD1 (5 bases). Trimming removed 4 bases at V and 1 base at J, with 13 bases between. The germline CDR1 and CDR2 sequences are LGHNA and YSLEER. The CDR3 is 15 residues long. For the CDR3, the DNA is TGCGCCAGCAGCCTCCGACAGCCCGGCCAAGAGACCCAGTACTTC. Translated: CASSLRQPGQETQYF.

This chain connects TRBV28 to TRBJ2-2, with TRBD1 matching over 10 bases. CDR1 and CDR2 from the germline V gene are MDHEN and SYDVKM. V lost 2 bases to trimming and J lost 6 bases; unmatched junction nucleotides: 3. This CDR3 is built from 15 residues. The CDR3 DNA is TGTGCCAGCAGTTTAGGGGACAGGGGTGCCGGGGAGCTGTTTTTT. Amino acid sequence: CASSLGDRGAGELFF.

The rearrangement uses TRBV4-3 and TRBJ1-3; the D is unclear. The CDR3 extends over 17 amino acids. Deletions cut 4 bases from V and 0 bases from J, with 16 bases between. Germline V gene lookup returns CDR1 LGHNA and CDR2 YSLEER. The DNA of the CDR3 is TGCGCCAGCAGCCCGAGAGGAGGGCAGAGCTCTGGAAACACCATATATTTT. Its translation is CASSPRGGQSSGNTIYF.

The chain links TRBV27 to TRBJ2-1; 8 nucleotides agree with TRBD2. V was pared by 4 bases and J by 3 bases, with 2 bases of the junction left unmatched. The germline V gene has CDR1 MNHEY and CDR2 SMNVEV (reference sequence). This CDR3 has 14 residues. CDR3 DNA: TGTGCCAGCAGTTGGAGCGGGAGCTACAATGAGCAGTTCTTC. This gives the protein CASSWSGSYNEQFF.

Here the CDR3 reads CASSLDQGWARNEQFF. For the CDR3, the DNA is TGCGCCAGCAGCTTGGATCAGGGCTGGGCCAGGAATGAGCAGTTCTTC. The chain links TRBV5-1 to TRBJ2-1; D is possibly TRBD1 (5 bases). Germline V lookup: CDR1 SGHRS, CDR2 YFSETQ. The CDR3 has 16 residues. Deletions cut 0 bases from V and 7 bases from J, with 17 bases between.

The chain joins TRBV7-6 to TRBJ2-7; 10 bases are a match to TRBD1. Germline CDR1 and CDR2: SGHVS and FNYEAQ. This CDR3 comprises 14 residues. With 5 bases clipped from V and 2 bases from J, the junction kept 3 bases outside the gene matches. CDR3 nucleotides: TGTGCCAGCAGCCCCGGGACAGGGGCCTACGAGCAGTACTTC. Its protein is CASSPGTGAYEQYF.

This sequence joins TRBV7-9 and TRBJ1-1; D ambiguous. V lost 3 bases, J lost 1 base, and 6 bases lay in between. The V gene's germline CDR1 is SEHNR and CDR2 FQNEAQ (reference sequence). The CDR3 loop spans 13 amino acids. In DNA, the CDR3 is TGTGCCAGCAGCTTGAGCGGGAACACTGAAGCTTTCTTT. Its translation: CASSLSGNTEAFF.

The J gene is TRBJ2-7, the V gene TRBV7-9; D gene ambiguous. The CDR3 runs 13 residues. Per germline, CDR1 SEHNR and CDR2 FQNEAQ (reference sequence). V shed 4 bases and J shed 6 bases, with 13 bases lying between them. The CDR3 nucleotides are TGTGCCAGCAGCTCCCGTAGAGAACGCGAGCAGTACTTC. It yields the protein CASSSRREREQYF.

J is TRBJ1-3 and V is TRBV5-6; 10 bases line up with TRBD1. J was trimmed by 4 bases and V by 0 bases; bases with no gene match: 4. The CDR3 is 16 residues long. Germline loops: CDR1 SGHDT, CDR2 YYEEEE. For the CDR3, the DNA is TGTGCCAGCAGCTTGGTGAGGGACAGGGGCGGAAACACCATATATTTT. It is translated as CASSLVRDRGGNTIYF.

The chain is built from TRBV10-3 and TRBJ2-1; 7 nucleotides line up with TRBD2. J lost 4 bases, V lost 0 bases, and 12 bases had no gene match. The CDR3 sequence is 18 residues long. Germline loops: CDR1 ENHRY, CDR2 SYGVKD. CDR3 sequence reads: CAISESPYGRSGYNEQFF. The CDR3 nucleotides read TGTGCCATCAGTGAGTCTCCCTACGGGAGGTCAGGGTACAATGAGCAGTTCTTC.

This chain uses TRBV6-1 with TRBJ2-7; D remains unclear. Germline values: CDR1 MNHNS, CDR2 SASEGT. This CDR3 has 13 residues. The V end lost 1 base, the J end lost 3 bases, and 7 bases lay between the germline ends. The CDR3 region is CASSEETGYEQYF. The CDR3 region has the DNA TGTGCCAGCAGTGAAGAGACGGGCTACGAGCAGTACTTC.

The chain has TRBV20-1 and TRBJ2-5; D gene ambiguous. V lost 7 bases to trimming and J lost 8 bases, with 11 bases between them. Germline V gene lookup returns CDR1 DFQATT and CDR2 SNEGSKA (reference sequence). The CDR3 length is 10 residues. CDR3 in amino acids: CSGSQPTQYF. DNA for the CDR3: TGCAGTGGGTCACAGCCTACCCAGTACTTC.

Only one count was recorded for this clone. This chain uses TRBV9 with TRBJ2-7, with TRBD2 as a possible D gene (5 bases). The CDR3 loop spans 15 amino acids. Germline V gene data show CDR1 as SGDLS and CDR2 as YYNGEE. Between the trimmed V and J ends, which lost 4 bases and 2 bases, there was a span of 16 bases. The CDR3 here is CASSPGIDLAYEQYF. The CDR3 nucleotides read TGTGCCAGCAGCCCCGGGATAGACTTGGCCTACGAGCAGTACTTC.

The chain employs TRBV3-1 (or the pseudogene TRBV3-2) and TRBJ1-1; 7 bases fit TRBD1. After removal of 4 bases from V and 1 base from J, the junction contained 12 bases not matched to a gene. This CDR3 is 17 amino acids long. CDR1 and CDR2 from the germline V gene are LGHDT and YNNKEL (reference sequence). The CDR3 DNA reads as TGTGCCAGCAGCCGCCGGGACAGCCTGCTCGAGAACACTGAAGCTTTCTTT. It specifies CASSRRDSLLENTEAFF.

The chain couples TRBV7-9 to TRBJ1-6; D gene unclear. The CDR3 totals 12 residues. Per germline, CDR1 SEHNR and CDR2 FQNEAQ (reference sequence). Trimming cost V 5 bases and J 6 bases, with 5 bases left between them. The CDR3: CASSPTNSPLHF. CDR3 sequence (DNA): TGTGCCAGCAGCCCTACTAATTCACCCCTCCACTTT.

The J gene is TRBJ2-1, the V gene TRBV27, with D tentatively TRBD2 (5 bases). Germline CDR1 MNHEY, CDR2 SMNVEV (reference sequence). V gave up 0 bases and J gave up 0 bases, with 15 bases separating them. The CDR3 sequence is 18 residues long. The CDR3 sequence: CASSLSHSLGSSYNEQFF. The CDR3 DNA follows: TGTGCCAGCAGTTTATCCCACTCACTAGGGAGCTCCTACAATGAGCAGTTCTTC.

The chain employs TRBV7-2 and TRBJ1-4, with D possibly TRBD1 on 5 matching bases. The V gene lost 1 base and the J gene lost 7 bases, with 16 bases spanning the gap. CDR1 SGHTA and CDR2 FQGNSA come from the germline V gene. The CDR3 is made up of 16 amino acids. CDR3 DNA sequence: TGTGCCAGCAGCTTAGTGGGTGGGCAGGGTAGTGAAAAACTGTTTTTT. It is translated as CASSLVGGQGSEKLFF.

The chain uses TRBV5-4 and TRBJ1-3; unclear D gene. V was pared by 1 base and J by 4 bases, with 12 bases between. The V gene's germline CDR1 is SGHNT and CDR2 YYREEE (reference sequence). This CDR3 has 15 residues. The chain's CDR3 is CASSLLGATGNTIYF. CDR3 DNA: TGTGCCAGCAGCTTGTTAGGAGCAACCGGAAACACCATATATTTT.

The V call is TRBV7-7, the J call TRBJ1-4; 7 bases line up with TRBD1. Germline loops: CDR1 SSHAT, CDR2 FNYEAQ (reference sequence). With V trimmed by 5 bases and J by 4 bases, 7 bases remained unmatched. The CDR3 extends over 15 amino acids. The CDR3 nucleotides read TGTGCCAGCAGCCTGGGGGACAGCCTTAATGAAAAACTGTTTTTT. Translating gives CASSLGDSLNEKLFF.

This chain links TRBV19 with TRBJ2-1; D might be TRBD2 (5 bases). Germline values: CDR1 LNHDA, CDR2 SQIVND (reference sequence). Trimming shortened V by 5 bases and J by 0 bases, and 14 bases separated the two germline ends. The CDR3 sequence is 16 residues long. The CDR3 DNA reads TGTGCCAGTAGTGACGCTCGCGGGCACTCCTACAATGAGCAGTTCTTC. Its protein product is CASSDARGHSYNEQFF.

The J gene is TRBJ2-5, the V gene TRBV7-2, with D unresolved. V lost 4 bases to trimming and J lost 2 bases, with 8 bases between them. This CDR3 is 13 amino acids long. Germline V gene lookup returns CDR1 SGHTA and CDR2 FQGNSA. The chain's CDR3 is CASSYYLQETQYF. In nucleotides, the CDR3 is TGTGCCAGCAGCTACTATCTTCAAGAGACCCAGTACTTC.